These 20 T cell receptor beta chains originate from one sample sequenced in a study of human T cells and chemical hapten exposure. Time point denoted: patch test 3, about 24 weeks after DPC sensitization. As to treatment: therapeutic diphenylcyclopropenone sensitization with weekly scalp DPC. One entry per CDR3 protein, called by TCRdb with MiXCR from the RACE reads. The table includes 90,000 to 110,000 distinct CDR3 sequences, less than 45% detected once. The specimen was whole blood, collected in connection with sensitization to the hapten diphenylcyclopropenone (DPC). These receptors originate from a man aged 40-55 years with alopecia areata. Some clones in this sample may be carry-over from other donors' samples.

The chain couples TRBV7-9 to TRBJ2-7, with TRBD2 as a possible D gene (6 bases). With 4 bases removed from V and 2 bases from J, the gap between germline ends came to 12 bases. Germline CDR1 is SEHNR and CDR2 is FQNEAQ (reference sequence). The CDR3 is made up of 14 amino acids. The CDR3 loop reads CASSYGGLPYEQYV. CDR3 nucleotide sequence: TGTGCCAGCAGCTACGGGGGACTTCCCTACGAGCAGTACGTC.

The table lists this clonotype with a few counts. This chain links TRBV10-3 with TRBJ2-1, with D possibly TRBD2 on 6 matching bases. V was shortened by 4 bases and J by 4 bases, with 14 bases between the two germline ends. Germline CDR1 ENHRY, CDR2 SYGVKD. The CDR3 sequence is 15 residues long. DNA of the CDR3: TGTGCCATCAGTGGCTCGGGCGGGGATTACAATGAGCAGTTCTTC. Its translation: CAISGSGGDYNEQFF.

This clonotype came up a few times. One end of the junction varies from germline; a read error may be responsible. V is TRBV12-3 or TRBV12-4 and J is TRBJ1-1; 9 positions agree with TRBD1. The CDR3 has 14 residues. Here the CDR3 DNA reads TGTGCCAGCAGAAAAAGGGGGGACAGGGTAAAGCCGCGCTTT. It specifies CASRKRGDRVKPRF.

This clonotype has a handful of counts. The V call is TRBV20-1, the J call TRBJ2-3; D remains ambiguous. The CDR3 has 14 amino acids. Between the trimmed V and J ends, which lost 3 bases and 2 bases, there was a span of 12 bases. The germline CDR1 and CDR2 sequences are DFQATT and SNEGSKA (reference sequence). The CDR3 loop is CSARVLLDTDTQYF. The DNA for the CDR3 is TGCAGTGCTAGGGTACTGCTCGACACAGATACGCAGTATTTT.

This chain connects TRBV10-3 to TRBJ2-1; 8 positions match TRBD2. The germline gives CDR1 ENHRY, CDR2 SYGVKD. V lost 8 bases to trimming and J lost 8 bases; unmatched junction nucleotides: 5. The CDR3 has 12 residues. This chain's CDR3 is CAIQGLDYEQFF. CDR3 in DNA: TGTGCCATCCAGGGACTAGACTATGAGCAGTTCTTC.

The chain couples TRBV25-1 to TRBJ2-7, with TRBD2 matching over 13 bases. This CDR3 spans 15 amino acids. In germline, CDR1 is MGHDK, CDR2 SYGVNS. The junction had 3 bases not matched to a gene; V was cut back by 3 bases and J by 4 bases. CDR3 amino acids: CASSDLLAGGYEQYV. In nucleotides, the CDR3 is TGTGCCAGCAGTGACCTACTAGCGGGAGGGTACGAGCAGTACGTC.

CDR3 DNA sequence: TGTGCCAGCAGCCAATACTCTACGGCTGAAGCTTTCTTT. Translating it yields CASSQYSTAEAFF. This chain joins TRBV11-2 and TRBJ1-1; D gene uncertain. The V and J ends lost 5 bases and 6 bases respectively, with 13 bases between them. The CDR3 is 13 amino acids. Germline lookup yields CDR1 SGHAT and CDR2 FQNNGV.

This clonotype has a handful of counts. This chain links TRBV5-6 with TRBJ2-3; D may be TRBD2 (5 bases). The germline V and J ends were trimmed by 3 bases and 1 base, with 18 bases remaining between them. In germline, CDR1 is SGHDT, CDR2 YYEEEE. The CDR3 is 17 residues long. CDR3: CASSSGLNSDRTDTQYF. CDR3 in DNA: TGTGCCAGCAGCTCCGGTTTGAATAGCGACCGCACAGATACGCAGTATTTT.

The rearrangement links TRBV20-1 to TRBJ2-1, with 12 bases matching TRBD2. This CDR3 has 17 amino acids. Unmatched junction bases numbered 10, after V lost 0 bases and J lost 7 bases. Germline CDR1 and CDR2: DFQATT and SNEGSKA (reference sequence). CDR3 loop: CSARERRLAGAWNEQFF. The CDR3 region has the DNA TGCAGTGCTAGAGAAAGACGACTAGCGGGAGCTTGGAATGAGCAGTTCTTC.

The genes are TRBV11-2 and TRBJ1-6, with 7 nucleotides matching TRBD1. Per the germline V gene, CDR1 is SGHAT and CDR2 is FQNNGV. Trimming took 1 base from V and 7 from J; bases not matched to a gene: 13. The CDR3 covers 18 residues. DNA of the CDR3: TGTGCCAGCAGCTTAGTCTTCCCCGGGACAGTGGGGAATTCACCCCTCCACTTT. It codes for CASSLVFPGTVGNSPLHF.

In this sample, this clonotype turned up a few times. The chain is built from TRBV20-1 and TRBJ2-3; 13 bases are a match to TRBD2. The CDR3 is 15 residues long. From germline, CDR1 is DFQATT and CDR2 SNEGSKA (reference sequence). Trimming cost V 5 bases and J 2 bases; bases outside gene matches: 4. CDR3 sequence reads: CSAAGTSGNTDTQYF. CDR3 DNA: TGCAGTGCTGCCGGGACTAGCGGGAACACAGATACGCAGTATTTT.

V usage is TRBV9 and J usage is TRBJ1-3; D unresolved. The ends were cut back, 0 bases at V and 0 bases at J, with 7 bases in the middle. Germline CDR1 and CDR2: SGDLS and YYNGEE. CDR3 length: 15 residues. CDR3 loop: CASSVDPGSGNTIYF. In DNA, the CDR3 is TGTGCCAGCAGCGTAGACCCAGGCTCTGGAAACACCATATATTTT.

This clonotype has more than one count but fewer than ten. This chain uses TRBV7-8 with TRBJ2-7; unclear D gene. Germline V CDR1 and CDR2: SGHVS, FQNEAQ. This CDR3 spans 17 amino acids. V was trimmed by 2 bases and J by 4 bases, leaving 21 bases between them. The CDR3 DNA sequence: TGTGCCAGCAGCTTACGTCGGCCAGACAAGTTCGGGTACGAGCAGTACTTC. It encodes CASSLRRPDKFGYEQYF.

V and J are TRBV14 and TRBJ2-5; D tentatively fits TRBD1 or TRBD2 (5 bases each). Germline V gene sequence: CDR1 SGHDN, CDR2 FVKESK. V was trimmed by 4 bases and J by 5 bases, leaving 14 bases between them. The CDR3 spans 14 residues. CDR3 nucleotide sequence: TGTGCCAGCAGCCCCATATGGGGGAGCGAGACCCAGTACTTC. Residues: CASSPIWGSETQYF. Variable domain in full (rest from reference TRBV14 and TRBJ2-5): EAGVTQFPSHSVIEKGQTVTLRCDPISGHDNLYWYRRVMGKEIKFLLHFVKESKQDESGMPNNRFLAERTGGTYSTLKVQPAELEDSGVYFCASSPIWGSETQYFGPGTRLLVL.

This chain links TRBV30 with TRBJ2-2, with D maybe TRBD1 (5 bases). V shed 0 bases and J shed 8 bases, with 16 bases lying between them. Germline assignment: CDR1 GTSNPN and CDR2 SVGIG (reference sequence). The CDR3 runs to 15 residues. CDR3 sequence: CAWSVLTGPRGELFF. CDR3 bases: TGTGCCTGGAGTGTACTTACAGGTCCTCGAGGGGAGCTGTTTTTT.

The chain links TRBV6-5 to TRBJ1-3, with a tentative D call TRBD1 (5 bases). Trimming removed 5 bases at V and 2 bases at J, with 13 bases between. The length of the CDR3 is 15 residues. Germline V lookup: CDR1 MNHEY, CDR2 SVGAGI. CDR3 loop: CASSVSQGAGNTIYF. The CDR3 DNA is TGTGCCAGCAGTGTCTCTCAGGGTGCTGGAAACACCATATATTTT.

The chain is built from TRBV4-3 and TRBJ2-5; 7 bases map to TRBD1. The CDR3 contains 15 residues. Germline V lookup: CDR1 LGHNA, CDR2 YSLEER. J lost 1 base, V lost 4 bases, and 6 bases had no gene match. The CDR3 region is CASSPARTGQETQYF. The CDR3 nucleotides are TGCGCCAGCAGCCCGGCTCGGACAGGCCAAGAGACCCAGTACTTC.

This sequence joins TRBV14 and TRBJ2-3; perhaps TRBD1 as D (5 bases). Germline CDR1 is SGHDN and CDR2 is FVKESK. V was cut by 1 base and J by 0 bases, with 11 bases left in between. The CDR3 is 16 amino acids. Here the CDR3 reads CASSQGLRTSTDTQYF. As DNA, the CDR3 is TGTGCCAGCAGCCAAGGGCTGCGGACAAGCACAGATACGCAGTATTTT.

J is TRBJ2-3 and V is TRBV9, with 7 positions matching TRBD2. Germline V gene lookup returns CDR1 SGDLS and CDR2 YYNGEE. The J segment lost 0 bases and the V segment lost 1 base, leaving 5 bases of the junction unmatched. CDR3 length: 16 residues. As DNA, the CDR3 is TGTGCCAGCAGCGTAAGGCCTAGCGGAAGCACAGATACGCAGTATTTT. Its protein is CASSVRPSGSTDTQYF. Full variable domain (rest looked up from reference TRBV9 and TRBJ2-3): DSGVTQTPKHLITATGQRVTLRCSPRSGDLSVYWYQQSLDQGLQFLIQYYNGEERAKGNILERFSAQQFPDLHSELNLSSLELGDSALYFCASSVRPSGSTDTQYFGPGTRLTVL.

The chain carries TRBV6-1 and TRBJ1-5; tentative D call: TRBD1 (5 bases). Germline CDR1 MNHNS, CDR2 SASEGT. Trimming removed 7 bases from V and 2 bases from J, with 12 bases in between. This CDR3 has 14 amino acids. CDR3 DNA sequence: TGTGCCAGCAAAAAGTTGGGGGGCAATCAGCCCCAGCATTTT. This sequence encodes CASKKLGGNQPQHF.